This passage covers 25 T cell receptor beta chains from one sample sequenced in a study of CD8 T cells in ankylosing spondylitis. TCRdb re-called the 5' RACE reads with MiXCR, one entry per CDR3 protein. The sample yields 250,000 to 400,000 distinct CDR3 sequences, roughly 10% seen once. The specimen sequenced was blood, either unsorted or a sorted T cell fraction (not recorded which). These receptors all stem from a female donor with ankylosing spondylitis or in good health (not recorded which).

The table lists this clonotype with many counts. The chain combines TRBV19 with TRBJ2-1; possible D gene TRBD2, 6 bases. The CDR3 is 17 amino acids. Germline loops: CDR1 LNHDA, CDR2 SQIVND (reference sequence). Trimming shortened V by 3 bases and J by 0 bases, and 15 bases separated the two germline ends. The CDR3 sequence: CASSMFSEGSSYNEQFF. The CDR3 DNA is TGTGCCAGTAGTATGTTTTCGGAGGGGAGCTCCTACAATGAGCAGTTCTTC. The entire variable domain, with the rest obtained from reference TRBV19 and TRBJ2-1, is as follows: DGGITQSPKYLFRKEGQNVTLSCEQNLNHDAMYWYRQDPGQGLRLIYYSQIVNDFQKGDIAEGYSVSREKKESFPLTVTSAQKNPTAFYLCASSMFSEGSSYNEQFFGPGTRLTVL.

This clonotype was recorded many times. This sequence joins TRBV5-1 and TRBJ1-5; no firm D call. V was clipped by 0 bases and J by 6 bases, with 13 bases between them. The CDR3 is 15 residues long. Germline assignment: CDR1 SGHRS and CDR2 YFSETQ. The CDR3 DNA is TGCGCCAGCAGCTTGGAAGGGATCGGGAGTCAGCCCCAGCATTTT. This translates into CASSLEGIGSQPQHF.

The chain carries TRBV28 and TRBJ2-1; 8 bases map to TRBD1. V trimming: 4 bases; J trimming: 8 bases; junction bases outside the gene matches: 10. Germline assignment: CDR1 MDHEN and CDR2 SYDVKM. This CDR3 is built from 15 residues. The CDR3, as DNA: TGTGCCAGCAGTTCAGGGGGCAAGGGTGTGGATGAGCAGTTCTTC. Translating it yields CASSSGGKGVDEQFF.

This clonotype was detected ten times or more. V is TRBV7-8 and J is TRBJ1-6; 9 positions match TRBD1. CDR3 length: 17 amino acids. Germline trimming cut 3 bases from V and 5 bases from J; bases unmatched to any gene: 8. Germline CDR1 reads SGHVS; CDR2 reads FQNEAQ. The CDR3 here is CASSLVGQGRNNSPLHF. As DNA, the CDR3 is TGTGCCAGCAGCTTGGTAGGACAGGGGAGGAATAATTCACCCCTCCACTTT.

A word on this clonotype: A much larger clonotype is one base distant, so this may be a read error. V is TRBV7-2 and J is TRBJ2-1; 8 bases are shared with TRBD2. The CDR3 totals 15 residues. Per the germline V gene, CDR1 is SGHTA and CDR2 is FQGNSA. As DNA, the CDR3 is TGTGCCAGCAGCTTATCAGCGGGGGCCTACAATGAGCAGTCCTTC. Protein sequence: CASSLSAGAYNEQSF. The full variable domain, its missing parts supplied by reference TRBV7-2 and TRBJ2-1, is GAGVSQSPSNKVTEKGKDVELRCDPISGHTALYWYRQSLGQGLEFLIYFQGNSAPDKSGLPSDRFSAERTGGSVSTLTIQRTQQEDSAVYLCASSLSAGAYNEQSFGPGTRLTVL.

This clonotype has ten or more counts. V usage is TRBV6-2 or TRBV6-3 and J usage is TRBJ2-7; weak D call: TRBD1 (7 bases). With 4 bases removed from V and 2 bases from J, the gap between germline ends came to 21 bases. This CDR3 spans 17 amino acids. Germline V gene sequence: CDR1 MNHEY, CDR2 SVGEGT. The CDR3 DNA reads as TGTGCCAGCAGTTCCTCCAGGGGGGCTCTGATCACCTACGAGCAGTACTTC. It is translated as CASSSSRGALITYEQYF.

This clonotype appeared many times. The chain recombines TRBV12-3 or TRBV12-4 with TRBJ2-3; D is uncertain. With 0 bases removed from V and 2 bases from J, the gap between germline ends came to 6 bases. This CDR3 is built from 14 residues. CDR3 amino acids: CASSLATVTDTQYF. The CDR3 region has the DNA TGTGCCAGCAGTTTAGCGACTGTCACAGATACGCAGTATTTT.

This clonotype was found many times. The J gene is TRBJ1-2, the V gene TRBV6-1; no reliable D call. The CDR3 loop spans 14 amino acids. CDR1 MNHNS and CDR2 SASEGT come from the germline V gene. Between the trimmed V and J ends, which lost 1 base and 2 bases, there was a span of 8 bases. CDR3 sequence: CASSEVEGNYGYTF. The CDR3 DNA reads TGTGCCAGCAGTGAAGTTGAAGGGAACTATGGCTACACCTTC.

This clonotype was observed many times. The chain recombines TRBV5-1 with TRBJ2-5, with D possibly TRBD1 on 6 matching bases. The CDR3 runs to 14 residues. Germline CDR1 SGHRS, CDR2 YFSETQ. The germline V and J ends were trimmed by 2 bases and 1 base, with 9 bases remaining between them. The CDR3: CASSFGQPQETQYF. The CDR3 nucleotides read TGCGCCAGCAGCTTTGGACAGCCCCAAGAGACCCAGTACTTC.

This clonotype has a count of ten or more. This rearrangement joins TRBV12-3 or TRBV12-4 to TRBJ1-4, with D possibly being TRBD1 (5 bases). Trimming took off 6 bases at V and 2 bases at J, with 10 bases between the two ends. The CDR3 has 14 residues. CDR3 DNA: TGTGCCAGCAGACGGTGGGGGACTAATGAAAAACTGTTTTTT. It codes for CASRRWGTNEKLFF.

CDR3 coding DNA: TGTGCCAGCAGCGGCAACAGGGGGCAATTCGGGGAGCTGTTTTTT. Translation gives CASSGNRGQFGELFF. This rearrangement joins TRBV5-6 to TRBJ2-2; 9 bases align to TRBD1. CDR1 and CDR2 (germline): SGHDT, YYEEEE. The CDR3 totals 15 residues. Trimming at V came to 4 bases and at J to 7 bases, leaving 8 bases not matched to a gene.

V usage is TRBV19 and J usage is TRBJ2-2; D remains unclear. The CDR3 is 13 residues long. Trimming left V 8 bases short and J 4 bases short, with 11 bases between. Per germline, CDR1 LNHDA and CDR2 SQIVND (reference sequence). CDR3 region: CASARRSTGELFF. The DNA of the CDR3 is TGTGCCAGTGCCCGCCGGAGCACCGGGGAGCTGTTTTTT.

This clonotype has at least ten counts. The CDR3 DNA sequence: TGCAGCTTGAGGTCAGATGAGACCCAGTACTTC. Protein product: CSLRSDETQYF. This sequence joins TRBV29-1 and TRBJ2-5; D unclear. Germline loops: CDR1 SQVTM, CDR2 ANQGSEA. The CDR3 has 11 residues. The germline V and J ends were trimmed by 8 bases and 5 bases, with 12 bases remaining between them.

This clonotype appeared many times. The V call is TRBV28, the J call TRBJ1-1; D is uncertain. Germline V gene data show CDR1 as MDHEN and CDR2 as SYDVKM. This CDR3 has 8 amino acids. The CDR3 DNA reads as TGTGGAGCATCTGAAGCTTTCTTT. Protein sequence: CGASEAFF. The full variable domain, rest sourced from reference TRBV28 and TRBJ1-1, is DVKVTQSSRYLVKRTGEKVFLECVQDMDHENMFWYRQDPGLGLRLIYFSYDVKMKEKGDIPEGYSVSREKKERFSLILESASTNQTSMYLCGASEAFFGQGTRLTVV.

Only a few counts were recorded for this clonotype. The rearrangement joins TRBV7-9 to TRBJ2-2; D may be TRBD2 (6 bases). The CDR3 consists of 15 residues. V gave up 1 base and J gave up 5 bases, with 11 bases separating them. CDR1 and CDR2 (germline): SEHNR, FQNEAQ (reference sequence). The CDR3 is CASSLEGLTTGELFF. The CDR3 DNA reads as TGTGCCAGCAGCTTAGAGGGACTGACGACCGGGGAGCTGTTTTTT.

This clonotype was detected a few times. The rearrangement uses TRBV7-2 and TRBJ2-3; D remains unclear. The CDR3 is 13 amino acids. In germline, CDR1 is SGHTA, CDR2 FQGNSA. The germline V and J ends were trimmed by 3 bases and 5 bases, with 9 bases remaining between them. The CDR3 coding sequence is TGTGCCAGCAGCTTGGGCAGGTTAGATACGCAGTATTTT. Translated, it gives CASSLGRLDTQYF.

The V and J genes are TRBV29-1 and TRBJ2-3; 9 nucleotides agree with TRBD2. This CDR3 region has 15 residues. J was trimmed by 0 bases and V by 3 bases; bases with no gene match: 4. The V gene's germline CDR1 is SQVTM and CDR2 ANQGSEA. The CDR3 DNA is TGCAGCGTTGAGTATCTAGCGGGGAGCACAGATACGCAGTATTTT. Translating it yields CSVEYLAGSTDTQYF.

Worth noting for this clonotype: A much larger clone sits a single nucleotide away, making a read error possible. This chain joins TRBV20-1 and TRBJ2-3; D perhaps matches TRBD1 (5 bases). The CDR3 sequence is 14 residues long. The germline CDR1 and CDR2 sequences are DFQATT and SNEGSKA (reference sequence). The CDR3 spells CNARGFSGPDTQYF. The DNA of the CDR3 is TGCAATGCTAGAGGCTTTTCAGGGCCAGATACGCAGTATTTT.

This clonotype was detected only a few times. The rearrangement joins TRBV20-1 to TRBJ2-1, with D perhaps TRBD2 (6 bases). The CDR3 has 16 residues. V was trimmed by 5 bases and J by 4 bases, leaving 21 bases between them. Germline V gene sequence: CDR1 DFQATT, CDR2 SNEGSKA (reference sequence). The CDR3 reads CSAPKMGDFSYNEQFF. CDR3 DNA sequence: TGCAGTGCTCCCAAAATGGGGGACTTTTCATACAATGAGCAGTTCTTC.

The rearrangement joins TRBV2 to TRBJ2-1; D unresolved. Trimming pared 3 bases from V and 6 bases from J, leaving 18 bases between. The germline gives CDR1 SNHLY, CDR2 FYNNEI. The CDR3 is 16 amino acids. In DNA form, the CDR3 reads TGTGCCAGCAGTGAGGATATGAGCACAGCAGGCAATGAGCAGTTCTTC. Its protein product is CASSEDMSTAGNEQFF.

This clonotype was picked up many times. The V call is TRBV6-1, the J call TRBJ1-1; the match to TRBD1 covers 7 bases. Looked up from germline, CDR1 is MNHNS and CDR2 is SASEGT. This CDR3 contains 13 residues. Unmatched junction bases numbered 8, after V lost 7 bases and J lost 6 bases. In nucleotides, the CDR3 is TGTGCCAGCAACCGCCCAGGGGGAGCTGAAGCTTTCTTT. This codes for CASNRPGGAEAFF.

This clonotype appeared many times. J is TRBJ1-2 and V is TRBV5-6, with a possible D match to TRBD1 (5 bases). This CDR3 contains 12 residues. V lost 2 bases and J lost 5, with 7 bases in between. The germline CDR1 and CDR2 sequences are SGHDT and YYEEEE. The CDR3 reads CASSFWGYGYTF. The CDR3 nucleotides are TGTGCCAGCAGCTTTTGGGGGTATGGCTACACCTTC.

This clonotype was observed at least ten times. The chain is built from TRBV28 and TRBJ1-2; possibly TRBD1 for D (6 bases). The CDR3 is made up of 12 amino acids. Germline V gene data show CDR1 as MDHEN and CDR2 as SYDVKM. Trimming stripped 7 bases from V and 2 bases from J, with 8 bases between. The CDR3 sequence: CASNQGNYGYTF. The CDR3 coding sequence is TGTGCCAGCAATCAGGGGAACTATGGCTACACCTTC.

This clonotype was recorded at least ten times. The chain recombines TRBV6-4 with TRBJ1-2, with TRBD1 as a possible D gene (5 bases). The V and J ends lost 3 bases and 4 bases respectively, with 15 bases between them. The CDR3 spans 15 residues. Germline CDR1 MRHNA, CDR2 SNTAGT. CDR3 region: CASSEVQGPVYGYTF. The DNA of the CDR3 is TGTGCCAGCAGTGAGGTCCAGGGCCCAGTCTATGGCTACACCTTC.

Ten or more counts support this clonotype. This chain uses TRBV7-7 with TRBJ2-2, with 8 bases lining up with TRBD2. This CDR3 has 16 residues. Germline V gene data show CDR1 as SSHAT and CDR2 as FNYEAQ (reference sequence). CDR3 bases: TGTGCTAGCGGGGTGTCGTCGCAGTTAATTACCGGGGAGCTGTTTTTT. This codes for CASGVSSQLITGELFF.